This T cell receptor (beta chain) was sequenced for a study of blood T cell repertoires in COVID-19. Study overall: COVID-19 samples, acute and convalescent, were from the United States, Italy and Spain. PBMCs, B-cell-depleted T cells, or T cells provided the cDNA or gDNA that made up the material.

Authors' methods: Amplification of reference gene primers provided the estimated nucleated cell counts. Clones were sequenced by immunoSEQ multiplex PCR, and TCRdb holds only the in-frame ones, with some missing. V and J calls and clone size are those listed in that table; D and trimming were worked out from the DNA. Among 130,000 or so clones, approximately 88% were seen once, and the ten largest hold around 10%. CDR1 is SGDLS and CDR2 is YYNGEE in the germline V gene. The J segment lost 9 bases and the V segment lost 6 bases, leaving 10 bases of the junction unmatched. CDR3 length: 15 residues. Sequencing was done on a sample of peripheral blood. This TCR came from a man in his fifties or sixties with acute or convalescent COVID-19. This chain uses TRBV9 with TRBJ2-3; 13 nucleotides match TRBD2. In nucleotides, the CDR3 is TGTGCCAGCACTCAACTAGCGGGAGGGCCTGAAACGCAGTATTTT. Protein product: CASTQLAGGPETQYF.